Listed below are T cell receptor beta chains from one sample, sequenced in a study of cytomegalovirus exposure and HLA in healthy donors. Here immunoSEQ multiplex PCR was the method, and the copy in TCRdb shows in-frame clones only, minus some. The sample lists approximately 54,000 clones, approximately 90% occurring once. The sequenced sample consisted of PBMCs. The receptors were sampled from a woman under 30 in good health and CMV-seropositive. The CDR3 runs from the conserved cysteine through the conserved F or W. A D gene is named only where the DNA matches it firmly. Rows give clone size only sometimes, using once, few, many, or a class for an expanded clone.

D,J,size,V,DNA,CDR3
.,TRBJ2-1,.,TRBV9,TGTGCCAGCAACCAGATGACAAGTCAAAGCGAGCAGTTCTTC,CASNQMTSQSEQFF
TRBD2,TRBJ2-2,.,TRBV11-2,TGTGCCAGCAGCTTAGGGCTAGCGGGGGGCACCGGGGAGCTGTTTTTT,CASSLGLAGGTGELFF
TRBD1,TRBJ2-7,.,TRBV18,TGTGCCAGCTCACCGGGACAGGGGATCGAGCAGTACTTC,CASSPGQGIEQYF
.,TRBJ1-2,.,TRBV6-5,TGTGCCAGCAGTTACTCTGGCGGGGAATATGGCTACACCTTC,CASSYSGGEYGYTF
TRBD2,TRBJ2-3,.,TRBV5-5,TGTGCCAGCAGCTTGTCTCCAGCGGGGGGAACCACAGATACGCAGTATTTT,CASSLSPAGGTTDTQYF
.,TRBJ1-2,.,TRBV5-1,TGCGCCAGCAGACCAGACAGTTCCAACTATGGCTACACCTTC,CASRPDSSNYGYTF
.,TRBJ2-5,once,TRBV5-1,TGCGCCAGCAGCCTCCAGACAGAACAAGAGACCCAGTACTTC,CASSLQTEQETQYF
TRBD1,TRBJ2-7,.,TRBV28,TGTGCCAGCAGTCAGGGACAGAACTACGAGCAGTACTTC,CASSQGQNYEQYF
TRBD1,TRBJ2-7,.,TRBV27,TGTGCCAGCAGGGAAACCGGGACAGTTATCTACGAGCAGTACTTC,CASRETGTVIYEQYF
.,TRBJ1-4,.,TRBV6-1,TGTGCCAGCAGTGAATGGGTTGACAACAAACTGTTTTTT,CASSEWVDNKLFF
TRBD1,TRBJ1-1,.,TRBV6-5,TGTGCCAGCAGGCCGGGACAGGGGGTCACTGAAGCTTTCTTT,CASRPGQGVTEAFF
TRBD1,TRBJ1-1,once,TRBV28,TGTGCCAGCACCAGAGGGGGCCAGCGGGCTTTCTTT,CASTRGGQRAFF
TRBD1,TRBJ2-5,.,TRBV5-4,TGTGCCAGCAGCTTAGGGACAGCCCAAGAGACCCAGTACTTC,CASSLGTAQETQYF
.,TRBJ2-7,few,TRBV7-9,TGTGCCAGCAGCCCTACTGCTGCTGAGCAGTACTTC,CASSPTAAEQYF
.,TRBJ1-5,.,TRBV30,TGTGCCTGGAGTGCTAACGAACGTAGAGCAGGAAGTAATCAGCCCCAGCATTTT,CAWSANERRAGSNQPQHF
TRBD2,TRBJ2-1,.,TRBV30,TGTGCCTGGAGTGTGAGGCTAGCGGTATACAATGAGCAGTTCTTC,CAWSVRLAVYNEQFF
.,TRBJ2-1,.,TRBV5-5,TGTGCCAGCAGCTTGGGGCCCACGAGCTCGGAGGTCTTC,CASSLGPTSSEVF
.,TRBJ1-2,.,TRBV2,TGTGCCAGCATGGAGGTGGGCTATGGCTACACCTTC,CASMEVGYGYTF
.,TRBJ1-5,once,TRBV28,TGTGCCAGCAGTCTGGGAGGGGGCAATCAGCCCCAGCATTTT,CASSLGGGNQPQHF
TRBD1,TRBJ1-2,.,TRBV7-3,TGTGCCAGCAGCCCAACAGGGGTGGATGGCTACACCTTC,CASSPTGVDGYTF
.,TRBJ2-5,.,TRBV7-8,TGTGCCAGCAGCTTAGAGTGGGCGGGGAGTGTTTTAGAAGAGACCCAGTACTTC,CASSLEWAGSVLEETQYF
.,TRBJ1-5,.,TRBV28,TGTGCCAGCGCAGGAGGGGTCACCAAACAGCCCCAGCATTTT,CASAGGVTKQPQHF
.,TRBJ2-1,.,TRBV4-3,TGCGCCAGCAGCCAAGATGCGGGGTTCCATGAGCAGTTCTTC,CASSQDAGFHEQFF
.,TRBJ2-7,.,TRBV18,TGTGCCAGCTCATCGAGTAGGGGATCCTACGAGCAGTACTTC,CASSSSRGSYEQYF
TRBD1,TRBJ2-7,.,TRBV5-4,TGTGCCAGCAGCTCCGGGACAGGGGTTACCTACGAGCAGTACTTC,CASSSGTGVTYEQYF
TRBD2,TRBJ2-7,.,TRBV25-1,TGTGCCAGCAGTGAAAACCTTGGACTAGCGGGGTACGAGCAGTACTTC,CASSENLGLAGYEQYF
TRBD2,TRBJ2-2,.,TRBV5-1,TGCGCCAGCAGCTTGGCGGGGGGGACTACCGGGGAGCTGTTTTTT,CASSLAGGTTGELFF
.,TRBJ2-7,.,TRBV6-5,TGTGCCAGCAGTCCGGGACTGAGCTCCTACGAGCAGTACTTC,CASSPGLSSYEQYF
.,TRBJ1-5,.,TRBV6-1,TGTGCCAGCAGTGAATCCCGACCGGGTGGAAGCAATCAGCCCCAGCATTTT,CASSESRPGGSNQPQHF
.,TRBJ1-1,.,TRBV7-9,TGTGCCAGCAGCTTAACAGCCGGACAGCCTGGGTGGGCTTTCTTT,CASSLTAGQPGWAFF
TRBD2,TRBJ2-3,.,TRBV6-1,TGTGCCAGCGGAGAGCGGGGGTCTGTCACAGATACGCAGTATTTT,CASGERGSVTDTQYF
.,TRBJ2-2,.,TRBV6-5,TGTGCCAGCAGTTATACTAGTTCGTACACCGGGGAGCTGTTTTTT,CASSYTSSYTGELFF
TRBD1,TRBJ2-2,.,TRBV18,TGTGCCAGCTCACCGTGGGACAGGAACACCGGGGAGCTGTTTTTT,CASSPWDRNTGELFF
.,TRBJ2-5,.,TRBV5-1,TGCGCCAGCAGCTTGGCCGTGCAGGGGGGAGAGACCCAGTACTTC,CASSLAVQGGETQYF
.,TRBJ1-2,.,TRBV7-8,TGTGCCAGCAGCACACCAGGGTCCAACTATGGCTACACCTTC,CASSTPGSNYGYTF
.,TRBJ1-2,few,TRBV25-1,TGTGCCAGCAGTGAACCCAGGGAAGGCGGCTACACCTTC,CASSEPREGGYTF
.,TRBJ1-3,.,TRBV5-1,TGCGCCAGCAGCTTGGGACAGGCAAGCTCTGGAAACACCATATATTTT,CASSLGQASSGNTIYF
TRBD2,TRBJ2-1,.,TRBV5-1,TGCGCCAGCAGCTTCGGGGACTATAGCTCCTACAATGAGCAGTTCTTC,CASSFGDYSSYNEQFF
TRBD1,TRBJ1-1,.,TRBV6-5,TGTGCCAGCAGTTACGCGGGACAGGGTCTTACTGAAGCTTTCTTT,CASSYAGQGLTEAFF
.,TRBJ1-1,.,TRBV4-1,TGCGCCAGCAGCCAAGGGGAGCGGCCGAACACTGAAGCTTTCTTT,CASSQGERPNTEAFF
.,TRBJ1-2,.,TRBV11-2,TGTGCCAGCAGCTTAGTAGGGGGATCGATAGCCGGGGCCTATGGCTACACCTTC,CASSLVGGSIAGAYGYTF
TRBD2,TRBJ2-7,.,TRBV6-5,TGTGCCAGCAGTTTCGTTGCTGGGACTAGCGTTTACGAGCAGTACTTC,CASSFVAGTSVYEQYF
TRBD1,TRBJ2-1,.,TRBV4-1,TGCGCCAGCAGCCAAACGGGACAGGGTTTTGAGCAGTTCTTC,CASSQTGQGFEQFF
TRBD2,TRBJ2-5,once,TRBV6-1,TGTGCCAGCGACCGACTAGCGGGGACGCAAGAGACCCAGTACTTC,CASDRLAGTQETQYF
TRBD2,TRBJ2-1,.,TRBV5-4,TGTGCCAGCAGCCGACCGGGACTAGCGGGGGGCCAAGGGAATGAGCAGTTCTTC,CASSRPGLAGGQGNEQFF
.,TRBJ2-2,.,TRBV5-1,TGCGCCAGCAGCTTGGAGTACAGGGCGTCCACCGGGGAGCTGTTTTTT,CASSLEYRASTGELFF
.,TRBJ1-6,.,TRBV6-1,TGTGCCAGCAGTGAATATTCGCCCCGCGGGGGTAATTCACCCCTCCACTTT,CASSEYSPRGGNSPLHF
.,TRBJ2-7,.,TRBV7-2,TGTGCCAGCAGCTTAGCATTACAGGGCCACGAGCAGTACTTC,CASSLALQGHEQYF
TRBD2,TRBJ2-5,.,TRBV15,TGTGCCACCAGCAGACCAGGGACTACTAAAGAGACCCAGTACTTC,CATSRPGTTKETQYF
TRBD2,TRBJ2-2,once,TRBV5-3,TGTGCCAGAAGCTTGGGAGCCGGACTAGCGGGGGGCGATAACACCGGGGAGCTGTTTTTT,CARSLGAGLAGGDNTGELFF